This TCR beta chain was captured in a study of OX40 agonist ivuxolimab in advanced cancers. V lost 5 bases to trimming and J lost 0 bases, with 12 bases between them. CDR1 and CDR2 (germline): SGHDN, FVKESK. The CDR3 sequence is 15 residues long. Study results and limitations: Nonresponders, in some cases, also had low normalized T-cell clonal expansion. CD4+ T cells averaged fewer expanded clones than CD8+ T cells.

A word on this clone: Antigen specificity is unknown.

Assay: immunoSEQ multiplex PCR; the TCRdb copy retains only in-frame clones and omits some. The sample consists of 45,000 or so clones, 88% of them appearing once. The chain uses TRBV14 and TRBJ2-3, with a possible D match to TRBD2 (6 bases). The sequencing used CD4+ or CD8+ T cells sorted from blood, collected in a trial of the OX40 agonist ivuxolimab. This clonotype was obtained from an adult with an advanced solid tumor such as melanoma, head and neck, liver or kidney cancer. CDR3 nucleotide sequence: TGTGCCAGCAGCGGCCGGGACTTAAGCACAGATACGCAGTATTTT. Translating gives CASSGRDLSTDTQYF.